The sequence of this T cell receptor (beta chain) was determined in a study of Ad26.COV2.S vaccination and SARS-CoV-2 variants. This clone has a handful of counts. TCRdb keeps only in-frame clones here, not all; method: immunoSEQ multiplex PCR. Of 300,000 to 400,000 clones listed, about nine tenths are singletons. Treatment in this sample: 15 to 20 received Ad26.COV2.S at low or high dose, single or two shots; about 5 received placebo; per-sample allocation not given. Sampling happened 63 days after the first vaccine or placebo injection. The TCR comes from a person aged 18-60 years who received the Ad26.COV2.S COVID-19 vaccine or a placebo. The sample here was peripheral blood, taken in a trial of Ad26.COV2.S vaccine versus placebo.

In DNA form, the CDR3 reads TGTGCCAGCAGGTACGGGAGTAACAATGAGCAGTTCTTC. Translating gives CASRYGSNNEQFF. V gene TRBV6-5 combines with J gene TRBJ2-1; TRBD2 is a possible D gene (6 bases). From germline, CDR1 is MNHEY and CDR2 SVGAGI. The germline V and J ends were trimmed by 6 bases and 5 bases, with 11 bases remaining between them. The CDR3 covers 13 residues.